Below, 20 T cell receptor beta chains from the same sample are listed, as sequenced in a study of blood T cell repertoires in COVID-19. Measured with immunoSEQ multiplex PCR; TCRdb has only the in-frame clones, and not every one. This sample carries 65,000 to 90,000 clones, roughly 78% of them seen once, and the ten largest clones take about 10%. Sequencing was performed on peripheral blood. The receptors derive from a man aged 60 to 75 with acute or convalescent COVID-19.

The J gene is TRBJ2-7, the V gene TRBV6-2 or TRBV6-3; TRBD1 might be the D (5 bases). The CDR3 has 12 residues. Per germline, CDR1 MNHEY and CDR2 SVGEGT. Trimming took 1 base from V and 6 from J, leaving 7 bases between them. Written as DNA, the CDR3 is TGTGCCAGCAGTTACTACAGGAGCGAGCAGTACTTC. This gives the protein CASSYYRSEQYF.

This rearrangement joins TRBV7-2 to TRBJ2-7; a weak D match, TRBD2 (7 bases). This CDR3 is built from 14 residues. V was cut by 6 bases and J by 7 bases, with 19 bases left in between. The germline CDR1 and CDR2 sequences are SGHTA and FQGNSA. CDR3 nucleotide sequence: TGTGCCAGCAGTTTACATGGGGGGGGCTGGGAGCAGTACTTC. This gives the protein CASSLHGGGWEQYF. Full variable domain (rest looked up from reference TRBV7-2 and TRBJ2-7): GAGVSQSPSNKVTEKGKDVELRCDPISGHTALYWYRQSLGQGLEFLIYFQGNSAPDKSGLPSDRFSAERTGGSVSTLTIQRTQQEDSAVYLCASSLHGGGWEQYFGPGTRLTVT.

This clone appeared many times. This sequence joins TRBV7-6 and TRBJ1-5, with TRBD1 identical over 7 bases. Trimming removed 3 bases from V and 5 bases from J; junction bases left unmatched: 7. Per germline, CDR1 SGHVS and CDR2 FNYEAQ. This CDR3 contains 15 residues. The CDR3 spells CASSFGAGGDQPQHF. In nucleotides, the CDR3 is TGTGCCAGCAGCTTCGGGGCAGGGGGAGATCAGCCCCAGCATTTT. The full variable domain, completed using reference TRBV7-6 and TRBJ1-5, is GAGVSQSPRYKVTKRGQDVALRCDPISGHVSLYWYRQALGQGPEFLTYFNYEAQQDKSGLPNDRFSAERPEGSISTLTIQRTEQRDSAMYRCASSFGAGGDQPQHFGDGTRLSIL.

This chain's CDR3 is CASSTTGVDYEQYF. The DNA for the CDR3 is TGTGCCAGCAGCACTACAGGGGTCGACTACGAGCAGTACTTC. The V gene is TRBV11-3, the J gene TRBJ2-7; TRBD1 agrees at 7 bases. Trimming removed 5 bases from V and 3 bases from J; junction bases left unmatched: 7. The CDR3 length is 14 residues. Germline V gives CDR1 SGHNT, CDR2 YENEEA.

This clone was recorded only once. This sequence joins TRBV21-1 and TRBJ1-1. TRBV21-1 is a pseudogene. The CDR3 runs to 14 residues. The DNA of the CDR3 is TGTGCCAGCAGCAAAGAGCGAGAGGGAGAGAAAGCTTTCTTT. This translates into CASSKEREGEKAFF.

The J gene is TRBJ2-7, the V gene TRBV5-1; the D gene is possibly TRBD2 (6 bases). The V and J ends lost 4 bases and 1 base respectively, with 9 bases between them. In germline, CDR1 is SGHRS, CDR2 YFSETQ. CDR3 size: 13 residues. The CDR3: CASSGGSSYEQYF. In DNA, the CDR3 is TGCGCCAGCAGCGGAGGGAGTTCCTACGAGCAGTACTTC.

The rearrangement links TRBV3-1 (or the pseudogene TRBV3-2) to TRBJ1-2, with D possibly TRBD1 on 5 matching bases. Germline CDR1 and CDR2: LGHDT and YNNKEL (reference sequence). The CDR3 contains 14 residues. Trimming shortened V by 1 base and J by 7 bases, and 13 bases separated the two germline ends. The CDR3, as DNA: TGTGCCAGCAGCCAAGGTCAGGGTGTAGGTGGCTACACCTTC. Translating it yields CASSQGQGVGGYTF.

This clone was seen once. J is TRBJ1-5 and V is TRBV28; 9 bases are shared with TRBD1. Per the germline V gene, CDR1 is MDHEN and CDR2 is SYDVKM. This CDR3 comprises 13 residues. Losses at the gene ends were 8 bases for V and 5 bases for J; bases not matched to a gene: 4. This CDR3 is CASLDRGYQPQHF. The CDR3 nucleotides read TGTGCCAGCCTCGACAGGGGGTATCAGCCCCAGCATTTT.

The rearrangement links TRBV18 to TRBJ2-7, with unresolved D. V was trimmed by 0 bases and J by 2 bases, leaving 8 bases between them. The germline gives CDR1 KGHSH, CDR2 LQKENI. This CDR3 has 14 amino acids. CDR3 sequence: CASSPPGRTYEQYF. The CDR3 nucleotides read TGTGCCAGCTCACCACCGGGCCGAACCTACGAGCAGTACTTC.

The chain links TRBV4-3 to TRBJ2-1, with 9 bases matching TRBD2. CDR1 and CDR2 from the germline V gene are LGHNA and YSLEER. The CDR3 has 18 amino acids. The junction had 7 bases not matched to a gene; V was cut back by 1 base and J by 0 bases. The CDR3 DNA reads TGCGCCAGCAGCCAAGGGCCTAGCGGGGCAAACTCCTACAATGAGCAGTTCTTC. Translating it yields CASSQGPSGANSYNEQFF.

The chain is built from TRBV5-4 and TRBJ2-4; 10 bases map to TRBD2. V trimming: 4 bases; J trimming: 8 bases; junction bases outside the gene matches: 15. Per germline, CDR1 SGHNT and CDR2 YYREEE (reference sequence). CDR3 length: 17 residues. The CDR3 region has the DNA TGTGCCAGCAGCCAAACAACTAGCGGGGACACCATAGACATTCAGTACTTC. Amino acid sequence: CASSQTTSGDTIDIQYF.

This rearrangement joins TRBV6-5 to TRBJ2-5; 9 bases agree with TRBD1. Per germline, CDR1 MNHEY and CDR2 SVGAGI. This CDR3 is 14 amino acids long. The V segment lost 6 bases and the J segment 5 bases; nucleotides outside the gene matches: 7. The CDR3 coding sequence is TGTGCCAGCAGACCTACAGGGGGCCTCGAGACCCAGTACTTC. This gives the protein CASRPTGGLETQYF.

The chain employs TRBV10-3 and TRBJ1-4; D is unclear. V gave up 3 bases and J gave up 5 bases, with 10 bases separating them. Germline V gives CDR1 ENHRY, CDR2 SYGVKD. This CDR3 contains 14 residues. The CDR3 nucleotides read TGTGCCATCAGTGATCCCGGACTCAATGAAAAACTGTTTTTT. This translates into CAISDPGLNEKLFF.

The chain carries TRBV28 and TRBJ2-2, with D uncertain. The V gene's germline CDR1 is MDHEN and CDR2 SYDVKM. CDR3 size: 13 residues. The CDR3: CVVGTANTGELFF. DNA of the CDR3: TGTGTCGTGGGCACGGCCAACACCGGGGAGCTGTTTTTT.

The chain joins TRBV19 to TRBJ1-6; the D gene is possibly TRBD1 (6 bases). The CDR3 sequence is 16 residues long. Germline values: CDR1 LNHDA, CDR2 SQIVND (reference sequence). Trimming pared 5 bases from V and 4 bases from J, leaving 15 bases between. CDR3 loop: CASSSPTGYYNSPLHF. DNA for the CDR3: TGTGCCAGTAGTTCCCCGACAGGCTATTATAATTCACCCCTCCACTTT.

The J gene is TRBJ2-1, the V gene TRBV6-6; 7 bases line up with TRBD1. Germline V gene lookup returns CDR1 MNHNY and CDR2 SVGAGI (reference sequence). V lost 8 bases and J lost 2; bases outside the gene matches: 12. The length of the CDR3 is 16 residues. For the CDR3, the DNA is TGTGCCAGCCAATTCAACCGGGGACAGACCTACAATGAGCAGTTCTTC. Translation: CASQFNRGQTYNEQFF.

DNA for the CDR3: TGTGCCTGCCCCAGGGGAAAGAACACTGAAGCTTTCTTT. It yields the protein CACPRGKNTEAFF. The gene calls are TRBV30 and TRBJ1-1, with a possible D match to TRBD1 (6 bases). This CDR3 contains 13 residues. Germline assignment: CDR1 GTSNPN and CDR2 SVGIG (reference sequence). V shed 6 bases and J shed 1 base, with 12 bases lying between them.

The rearrangement joins TRBV10-3 to TRBJ2-6; no clear D gene. This CDR3 contains 15 residues. The V gene lost 11 bases and the J gene lost 0 bases, with 14 bases spanning the gap. CDR1 ENHRY and CDR2 SYGVKD come from the germline V gene. The CDR3 DNA reads TGTGCCGCCGCCCCGAGGTACTCTGGGGCCAACGTCCTGACTTTC. Translation: CAAAPRYSGANVLTF.

This clone was seen a single time. The chain combines TRBV20-1 with TRBJ2-1; D remains unclear. Deletions cut 3 bases from V and 2 bases from J, with 11 bases between. Germline assignment: CDR1 DFQATT and CDR2 SNEGSKA (reference sequence). This CDR3 region has 14 residues. CDR3 bases: TGCAGTGCTAGTTACCTAGGTGCCTACAATGAGCAGTTCTTC. As protein: CSASYLGAYNEQFF.

On this clone: The conserved phenylalanine or tryptophan normally closing the CDR3 is absent here, so this likely arose from a read error. The limits of the CDR3 on the DNA are not certain, so only TCRdb's listed CDR3 is given. V and J are TRBV6-5 and TRBJ1-2; TRBD1, the D gene given by the table, was not confirmed from the DNA. CDR1 is MNHEY, CDR2 SVGAGI, per germline. The CDR3 spans 13 residues, counting both ends. This chain's CDR3 is CASSYSSGDRVSI.